The clone carrying this TCR beta chain was recorded a few times. As yet, its antigen is unknown. One entry per CDR3 protein, called by TCRdb with MiXCR from the RT-PCR reads. The table includes hundreds of thousands of distinct CDR3 sequences, around 15% detected once. These data come from a study of response to subunit inactivated influenza vaccine. Whole-study results and caveats: T cells newly recruited by each seasonal influenza vaccination are few, the authors suggested.

CDR1 and CDR2 (germline): SEHNR, FQNEAQ (reference sequence). With 4 bases removed from V and 8 bases from J, the gap between germline ends came to 8 bases. This CDR3 comprises 11 residues. The sequencing used PBMCs from blood, collected 14 days before vaccination. The chain carries TRBV7-9 and TRBJ1-2; D not resolved. This TCR was recovered from a man aged 45-65 years who received an inactivated influenza vaccine. The CDR3 DNA is TGTGCCAGCAGCTCATACGGGGGCTACACCTTC. Translating gives CASSSYGGYTF.